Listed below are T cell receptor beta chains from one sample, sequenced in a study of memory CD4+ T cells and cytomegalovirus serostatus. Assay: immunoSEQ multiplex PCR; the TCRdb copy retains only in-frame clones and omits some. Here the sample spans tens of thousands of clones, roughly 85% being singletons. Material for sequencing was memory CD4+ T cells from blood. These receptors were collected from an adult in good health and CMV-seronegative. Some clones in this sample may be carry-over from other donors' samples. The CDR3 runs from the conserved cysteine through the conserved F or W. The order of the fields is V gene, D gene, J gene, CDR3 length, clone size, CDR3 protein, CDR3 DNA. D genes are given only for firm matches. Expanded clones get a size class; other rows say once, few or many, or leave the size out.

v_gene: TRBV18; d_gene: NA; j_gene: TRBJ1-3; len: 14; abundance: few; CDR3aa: CASSPQDSGNTIYF; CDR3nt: TGTGCCAGCTCACCACAGGACTCTGGAAACACCATATATTTT
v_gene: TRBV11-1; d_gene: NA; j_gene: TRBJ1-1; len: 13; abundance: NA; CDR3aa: CASSLRVGVRAFF; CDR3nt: TGTGCCAGCAGCTTAAGGGTTGGTGTCCGGGCTTTCTTT
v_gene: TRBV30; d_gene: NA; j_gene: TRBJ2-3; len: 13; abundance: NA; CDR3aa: CAWSRGHTDTQYF; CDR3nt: TGTGCCTGGAGCCGGGGACACACAGATACGCAGTATTTT
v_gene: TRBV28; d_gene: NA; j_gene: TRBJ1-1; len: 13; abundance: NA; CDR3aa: CASSLQQRAEAFF; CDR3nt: TGTGCCAGCAGTTTGCAACAGAGGGCTGAAGCTTTCTTT
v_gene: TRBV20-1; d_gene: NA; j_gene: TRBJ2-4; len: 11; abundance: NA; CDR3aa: CSARQGGIQYF; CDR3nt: TGCAGTGCTAGACAGGGGGGCATTCAGTACTTC
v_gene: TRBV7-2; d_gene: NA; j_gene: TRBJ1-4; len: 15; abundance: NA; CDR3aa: CASSLGRGMGEKLFF; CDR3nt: TGTGCCAGCAGCTTAGGGAGGGGCATGGGAGAAAAACTGTTTTTT
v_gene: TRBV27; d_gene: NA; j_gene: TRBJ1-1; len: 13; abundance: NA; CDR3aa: CASRYTAGNQAFF; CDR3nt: TGTGCCAGCAGGTATACCGCAGGGAATCAAGCTTTCTTT
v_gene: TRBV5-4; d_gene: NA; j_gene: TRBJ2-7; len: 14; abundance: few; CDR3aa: CASSLESGVGEQYF; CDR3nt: TGTGCCAGCAGCTTGGAGTCAGGGGTGGGCGAGCAGTACTTC
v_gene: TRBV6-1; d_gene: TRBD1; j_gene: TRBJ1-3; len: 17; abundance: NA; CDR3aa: CASSEAFDRGQGNTIYF; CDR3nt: TGTGCCAGCAGTGAAGCCTTCGACAGGGGGCAAGGAAACACCATATATTTT
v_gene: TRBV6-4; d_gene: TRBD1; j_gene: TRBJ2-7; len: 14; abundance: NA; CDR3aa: CASSDDRASYEQYF; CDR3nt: TGTGCCAGCAGTGACGACAGGGCGTCCTACGAGCAGTACTTC
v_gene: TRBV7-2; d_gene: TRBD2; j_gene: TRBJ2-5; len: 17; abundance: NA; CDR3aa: CASSLTSGGLRQETQYF; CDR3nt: TGTGCCAGCAGCTTGACTAGCGGGGGGCTCCGGCAAGAGACCCAGTACTTC
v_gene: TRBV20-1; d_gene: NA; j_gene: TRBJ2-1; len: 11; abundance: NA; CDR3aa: CSASSYNEQFF; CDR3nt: TGCAGTGCCAGCTCCTACAATGAGCAGTTCTTC
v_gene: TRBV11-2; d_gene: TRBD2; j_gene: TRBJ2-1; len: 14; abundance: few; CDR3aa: CASSFSSGYNEQFF; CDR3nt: TGTGCCAGCAGCTTCTCTAGCGGGTACAATGAGCAGTTCTTC
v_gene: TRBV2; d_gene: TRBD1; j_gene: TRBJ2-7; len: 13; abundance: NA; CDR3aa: CASGQGSPYEQYF; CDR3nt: TGTGCCAGCGGACAGGGGTCCCCCTACGAGCAGTACTTC
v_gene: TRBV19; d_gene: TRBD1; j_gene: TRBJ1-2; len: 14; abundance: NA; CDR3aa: CASSSTTGNYGYTF; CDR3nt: TGTGCCAGTAGTTCAACGACAGGGAACTATGGCTACACCTTC
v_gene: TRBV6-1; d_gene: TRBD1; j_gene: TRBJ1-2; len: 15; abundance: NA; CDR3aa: CASSARTGVGYGYTF; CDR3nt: TGTGCCAGCAGTGCCAGGACAGGGGTCGGCTATGGCTACACCTTC
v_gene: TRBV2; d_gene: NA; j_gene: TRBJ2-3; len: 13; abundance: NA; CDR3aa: CATKLGRRDTQYF; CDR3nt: TGTGCCACTAAGTTGGGGCGGCGGGATACGCAGTATTTT
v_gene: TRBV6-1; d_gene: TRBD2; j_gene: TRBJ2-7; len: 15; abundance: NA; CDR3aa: CASSEHTSGSYEQYF; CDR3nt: TGTGCCAGCAGTGAACATACTAGCGGGAGTTACGAGCAGTACTTC
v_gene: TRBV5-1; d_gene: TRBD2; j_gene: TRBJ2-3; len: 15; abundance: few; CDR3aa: CATQREGRSTDTQYF; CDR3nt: TGCGCCACTCAGCGGGAGGGCCGGAGCACAGATACGCAGTATTTT
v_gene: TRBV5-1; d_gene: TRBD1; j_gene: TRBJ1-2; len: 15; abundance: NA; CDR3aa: CASSSSVQGRYGYTF; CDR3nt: TGCGCCAGCAGCTCGAGCGTACAGGGGCGCTATGGCTACACCTTC
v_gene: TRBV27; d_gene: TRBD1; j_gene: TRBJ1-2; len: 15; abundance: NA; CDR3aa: CASTLAGTGGYGYTF; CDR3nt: TGTGCCAGCACCCTTGCCGGGACAGGAGGCTATGGCTACACCTTC
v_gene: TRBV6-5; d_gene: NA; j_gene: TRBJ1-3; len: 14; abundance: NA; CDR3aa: CASTSGVFGNTIYF; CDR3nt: TGTGCCAGCACCTCCGGGGTGTTCGGAAACACCATATATTTT
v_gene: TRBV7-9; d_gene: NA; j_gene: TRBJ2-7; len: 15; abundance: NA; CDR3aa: CASSLEGPGLYEQYF; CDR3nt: TGTGCCAGCAGCTTAGAAGGTCCAGGGCTCTACGAGCAGTACTTC